This T cell receptor beta chain came from a study of blood T cells in healthy people across ages. Study-wide results and caveats: Since the PBMCs were unsorted, naive and antigen-experienced cells could not be conclusively compared. It was not known whether donors were CMV positive (a possible confounder of expanded clonotype changes).

Trimming removed 0 bases at V and 4 bases at J, with 10 bases between. The CDR3 spans 15 residues. Germline CDR1 reads MGHRA; CDR2 reads YSYEKL. Sample-barcoded 5' priming and a J-beta primer mix drove a second PCR of roughly 6 to 12 cycles. Each cDNA molecule was tagged by a template-switch adaptor with 12 random nucleotides. TCRdb independently ran MiXCR on the 5' RACE reads; one entry per CDR3 protein. The sample carries about 1,800,000 distinct CDR3 sequences, 28% recorded once. Comment on this clonotype: Its antigen is not identified.

The chain uses TRBV4-1 and TRBJ1-5, with a weak D call TRBD1 (5 bases). Sequencing used blood. This receptor was taken from a woman in her thirties in good health. The CDR3, as DNA: TGCGCCAGCAGCCAAGATACAGGACTTAATCAGCCCCAGCATTTT. It codes for CASSQDTGLNQPQHF.